Many counts were recorded for the clone carrying this T cell receptor beta chain. The antigen is not known. V was shortened by 5 bases and J by 0 bases, with 10 bases between the two germline ends. The germline CDR1 and CDR2 sequences are SQVTM and ANQGSEA. The CDR3 length is 14 residues. The data stem from a study of T-cell reconstitution after alpha-beta-depleted transplantation in children. Study-level findings and limits: From surviving recipient T cells and thymic progenitors came the high day-60 TCRbeta diversity observed in some patients.

Unique molecular identifiers were used to barcode this TCRbeta library. TCRdb redid the calling of the PCR reads with MiXCR, one entry per CDR3 protein. The sample has fewer than 700,000 distinct CDR3 sequences; 10% to 15% are singletons. The rearrangement joins TRBV29-1 to TRBJ2-2, with no clear D. The input for sequencing was PBMCs, mostly from graft donor cells, taken 360 days after TCRalphabeta/CD19-depleted stem cell transplant. The TCR sequence derives from a male patient between 5 and 17 years old who had a stem cell transplant for acute myeloid leukemia, so the T cells may come from the graft donor. The CDR3 DNA follows: TGCAGCGTTCATCGAAGTGCGAACACCGGGGAGCTGTTTTTT. Its translation: CSVHRSANTGELFF.